This T cell receptor (beta chain) was identified during a study of blood T cell repertoires in COVID-19. Turning to the study itself: Acute and convalescent COVID-19 samples came from the United States, Italy and Spain.

The method was immunoSEQ multiplex PCR; TCRdb's version includes in-frame clones alone and lacks a portion of them. The sample shows 100,000 or so clones, less than 90% of them seen only once. The CDR3 sequence is 16 residues long. Per the germline V gene, CDR1 is MNHNY and CDR2 is SVGAGI (reference sequence). V gave up 2 bases and J gave up 3 bases, with 15 bases separating them. The sample holds one count of this clone. This TCR was sampled from a man aged 45-65 years with acute or convalescent COVID-19. The chain carries TRBV6-6 and TRBJ2-3, with D maybe TRBD2 (5 bases). Sample: peripheral blood. CDR3 amino acids: CASSYPASRGTDTQYF. The CDR3 coding sequence is TGTGCCAGCAGTTACCCCGCCAGCAGAGGGACAGATACGCAGTATTTT.